These 24 T cell receptor beta chains were sequenced from one sample in a study of shared clonotypes between healthy human individuals. CD45RO-negative, CCR7-positively selected cells formed the naive CD8 fraction, excluding terminally differentiated effector memory CD45RA+ cells. Repertoires were generated with immunoSEQ multiplex PCR, while TCRdb's copy carries only in-frame clones and drops some. The sample lists around 1.9 million clones; more than 85% were seen once. The sequencing sample was made of naive CD8+ T cells from PBMCs. These receptors were collected from a man in his late teens or twenties in good health. Some clones in this sample may be carry-over from other donors' samples.

The gene calls are TRBV19 and TRBJ2-3; D call uncertain. The V end lost 11 bases, the J end lost 4 bases, and 16 bases lay between the germline ends. Germline lookup yields CDR1 LNHDA and CDR2 SQIVND (reference sequence). This CDR3 region has 13 residues. The CDR3 coding sequence is TGTGCCTTAATGCCGTATCCGGCAGATACGCAGTATTTT. Encoded protein: CALMPYPADTQYF.

This chain connects TRBV12-5 to TRBJ2-3; 7 bases are shared with TRBD2. V lost 7 bases and J lost 5; bases outside the gene matches: 6. CDR1 LGHNT and CDR2 FRNRAP come from the germline V gene. This CDR3 contains 13 residues. Here the CDR3 reads CASARGGKDTQYF. The CDR3 DNA is TGTGCTAGTGCCCGGGGAGGGAAAGATACGCAGTATTTT.

The genes are TRBV28 and TRBJ2-3, with 12 bases fitting TRBD2. The V gene end was trimmed by 4 bases and the J gene end by 6 bases; junction bases not matched to a gene: 11. CDR3 length equals 17 residues. Germline V gives CDR1 MDHEN, CDR2 SYDVKM. The CDR3 DNA sequence: TGTGCCAGCAGTTCGCAACGACTAGCGGGAGCTCGGGATACGCAGTATTTT. Translation gives CASSSQRLAGARDTQYF. The full variable domain, rest sourced from reference TRBV28 and TRBJ2-3, is DVKVTQSSRYLVKRTGEKVFLECVQDMDHENMFWYRQDPGLGLRLIYFSYDVKMKEKGDIPEGYSVSREKKERFSLILESASTNQTSMYLCASSSQRLAGARDTQYFGPGTRLTVL.

The chain combines TRBV28 with TRBJ1-1, with 11 bases identical to TRBD1. Losses at the gene ends were 2 bases for V and 13 bases for J; bases not matched to a gene: 6. CDR1 and CDR2 from the germline V gene are MDHEN and SYDVKM. The CDR3 is made up of 13 amino acids. Written as DNA, the CDR3 is TGTGCCAGCAGTTTACTTCCGGGACAGGGGGGTTTCTTT. It translates to CASSLLPGQGGFF.

This clone has only one observation. The chain links TRBV7-9 to TRBJ2-1; D is undetermined. The CDR3 is 14 residues long. The V gene's germline CDR1 is SEHNR and CDR2 FQNEAQ (reference sequence). The V end lost 3 bases, the J end lost 1 base, and 7 bases lay between the germline ends. CDR3 region: CASSFLRSYNEQFF. The CDR3 DNA follows: TGTGCCAGCAGCTTTCTGCGATCCTACAATGAGCAGTTCTTC.

This chain uses TRBV28 with TRBJ1-2; no reliable D call. Looked up from germline, CDR1 is MDHEN and CDR2 is SYDVKM. The CDR3 consists of 17 residues. V shed 7 bases and J shed 4 bases, with 25 bases lying between them. CDR3 amino acids: CASTNIPQLVRGYGYTF. The CDR3 nucleotides are TGTGCCAGCACCAATATACCCCAACTGGTTCGCGGCTATGGCTACACCTTC.

V is TRBV7-2 and J is TRBJ1-5; 8 bases fit TRBD1. Germline loops: CDR1 SGHTA, CDR2 FQGNSA. V shed 3 bases, J shed 0 bases, and the junction held 4 bases outside the gene matches. This CDR3 is 16 amino acids long. CDR3 residues: CASSLGTGLSNQPQHF. The CDR3 DNA is TGTGCCAGCAGCTTGGGGACAGGCCTTAGCAATCAGCCCCAGCATTTT.

Note on this clone: This same CDR3 is encoded by further DNA sequences in the sample. The V call is TRBV4-2, the J call TRBJ2-1, with 7 positions matching TRBD2. Germline CDR1 LGHNA, CDR2 YNFKEQ. Trimming at V came to 0 bases and at J to 4 bases, leaving 6 bases not matched to a gene. The length of the CDR3 is 16 residues. The CDR3 spells CASSQDPSGDYNEQFF. DNA of the CDR3: TGTGCCAGCAGCCAAGACCCCAGCGGGGATTACAATGAGCAGTTCTTC.

The J gene is TRBJ2-1, the V gene TRBV6-4, with TRBD2 identical over 13 bases. The V segment lost 6 bases and the J segment 5 bases; nucleotides outside the gene matches: 4. The CDR3 is 15 amino acids. The germline V gene has CDR1 MRHNA and CDR2 SNTAGT. CDR3 DNA: TGTGCCAGCAGCTCCGGGACTAGCGGGAACAATGAGCAGTTCTTC. This codes for CASSSGTSGNNEQFF.

This clone has only one observation. The chain couples TRBV4-1 to TRBJ2-7, with 9 bases that match TRBD2. CDR1 and CDR2 (germline): MGHRA, YSYEKL. The junction had 7 bases not matched to a gene; V was cut back by 1 base and J by 3 bases. CDR3 size: 16 residues. In DNA form, the CDR3 reads TGCGCCAGCAGCCAAGTTAGGCGGGAGGGACTCTACGAGCAGTACTTC. Translated, it gives CASSQVRREGLYEQYF.

The genes are TRBV11-2 and TRBJ2-1; 12 nucleotides line up with TRBD2. CDR3 size: 19 residues. The V gene's germline CDR1 is SGHAT and CDR2 FQNNGV. With 1 base clipped from V and 1 base from J, the junction kept 8 bases outside the gene matches. The CDR3 region has the DNA TGTGCCAGCAGCTTAGGACTAGCGGGAGTAGTCACGTCCTACAATGAGCAGTTCTTC. This translates into CASSLGLAGVVTSYNEQFF.

The chain joins TRBV27 to TRBJ2-1; 12 bases are a match to TRBD2. Trimming took 5 bases from V and 4 from J; bases not matched to a gene: 6. The CDR3 covers 16 residues. Per the germline V gene, CDR1 is MNHEY and CDR2 is SMNVEV (reference sequence). DNA for the CDR3: TGTGCCAGCAGTGTACGACTAGCGGGAGTTTACAATGAGCAGTTCTTC. Residues: CASSVRLAGVYNEQFF.

The chain's CDR3 is CASSVEGEGSGNTIYF. DNA for the CDR3: TGTGCCAGCAGCGTAGAGGGTGAAGGGAGTGGAAACACCATATATTTT. The chain carries TRBV9 and TRBJ1-3; D not certain. Germline V lookup: CDR1 SGDLS, CDR2 YYNGEE. The ends were cut back, 0 bases at V and 3 bases at J, with 13 bases in the middle. The length of the CDR3 is 16 residues.

This sequence joins TRBV6-1 and TRBJ2-3; either TRBD1 or TRBD2 may fit D (5 bases each). The CDR3 contains 16 residues. Germline lookup yields CDR1 MNHNS and CDR2 SASEGT. V was clipped by 1 base and J by 9 bases, with 20 bases between them. CDR3 bases: TGTGCCAGCAGTGAAGGGGGCCGGGGCTTTAGTGGGACGCAGTATTTT. Translating gives CASSEGGRGFSGTQYF.

The chain uses TRBV11-2 and TRBJ2-3; TRBD2 is a possible D gene (5 bases). The CDR3 consists of 19 residues. Germline lookup yields CDR1 SGHAT and CDR2 FQNNGV. V gave up 1 base and J gave up 2 bases, with 22 bases separating them. CDR3 in DNA: TGTGCCAGCAGCTTAGGGCAGCGGAGGCCTCCCCTTCTCACAGATACGCAGTATTTT. Translation: CASSLGQRRPPLLTDTQYF.

As concerns this clone: The sample contains more than one DNA sequence encoding this CDR3. The chain has TRBV4-1 and TRBJ1-3; D call uncertain. CDR1 MGHRA and CDR2 YSYEKL come from the germline V gene. The CDR3 is 15 amino acids. V lost 0 bases and J 7 bases, leaving 13 bases between the germline ends. This chain's CDR3 is CASSQDSGSGNTIYF. As DNA, the CDR3 is TGCGCCAGCAGCCAAGATTCGGGGAGTGGGAACACCATATATTTT.

A note on this clone: The sample has other DNA sequences that encode this CDR3 too. The rearrangement joins TRBV28 to TRBJ2-1, with D unresolved. The CDR3 is made up of 11 amino acids. CDR1 MDHEN and CDR2 SYDVKM come from the germline V gene. V was clipped by 3 bases and J by 6 bases, with 3 bases between them. The CDR3 sequence is CASSLSNEQFF. For the CDR3, the DNA is TGTGCCAGCAGTTTGAGCAATGAGCAGTTCTTC.

The chain has TRBV4-1 and TRBJ2-3, with unresolved D. Trimming cost V 1 base and J 0 bases, with 5 bases left between them. This CDR3 spans 14 amino acids. The germline CDR1 and CDR2 sequences are MGHRA and YSYEKL. This CDR3 is CASSQGISTDTQYF. The DNA of the CDR3 is TGCGCCAGCAGCCAAGGGATAAGCACAGATACGCAGTATTTT.

This clone was counted a single time. This chain uses TRBV11-1 with TRBJ2-1; TRBD2 is a possible D gene (5 bases). This CDR3 is built from 16 residues. Per the germline V gene, CDR1 is SGHAT and CDR2 is FQDESV (reference sequence). Trimming removed 3 bases at V and 7 bases at J, with 19 bases between. CDR3 loop: CASSFARTPPANEQFF. In nucleotides, the CDR3 is TGTGCCAGCAGCTTTGCCAGGACTCCCCCGGCAAATGAGCAGTTCTTC.

The gene calls are TRBV2 and TRBJ2-5; 8 bases line up with TRBD2. Germline CDR1 is SNHLY and CDR2 is FYNNEI. The junction had 8 bases not matched to a gene; V was cut back by 2 bases and J by 0 bases. This CDR3 contains 17 residues. DNA of the CDR3: TGTGCCAGCAGTGAATTTGGGCTAGCGGGCAACCAAGAGACCCAGTACTTC. This translates into CASSEFGLAGNQETQYF.

J is TRBJ2-1 and V is TRBV5-1; the D gene is possibly TRBD2 (7 bases). V lost 4 bases and J lost 2, with 19 bases in between. This CDR3 contains 17 residues. Germline loops: CDR1 SGHRS, CDR2 YFSETQ. This CDR3 is CASSQTGLVGPYNEQFF. Written as DNA, the CDR3 is TGCGCCAGCAGCCAGACAGGACTAGTCGGGCCCTACAATGAGCAGTTCTTC.

The gene calls are TRBV18 and TRBJ1-1; no clear D gene. Looked up from germline, CDR1 is KGHSH and CDR2 is LQKENI. Trimming shortened V by 0 bases and J by 4 bases, and 9 bases separated the two germline ends. The CDR3 length is 14 residues. This CDR3 reads CASSPPGSRTEAFF. The CDR3 bases are TGTGCCAGCTCACCACCCGGGTCCCGCACTGAAGCTTTCTTT.

In regard to this clone: The same CDR3 can be traced to other DNA sequences in this sample. The chain links TRBV30 to TRBJ1-1; D not certain. The CDR3 is 13 amino acids. Germline V gene sequence: CDR1 GTSNPN, CDR2 SVGIG (reference sequence). V was clipped by 0 bases and J by 2 bases, with 7 bases between them. This CDR3 reads CAWSVTANTEAFF. In DNA, the CDR3 is TGTGCCTGGAGTGTAACCGCCAACACTGAAGCTTTCTTT. Full variable domain (outside the CDR3, taken from reference TRBV30 and TRBJ1-1): SQTIHQWPATLVQPVGSPLSLECTVEGTSNPNLYWYRQAAGRGLQLLFYSVGIGQISSEVPQNLSASRPQDRQFILSSKKLLLSDSGFYLCAWSVTANTEAFFGQGTRLTVV.

This chain uses TRBV19 with TRBJ1-4; the match to TRBD1 covers 10 bases. This CDR3 comprises 15 residues. J was trimmed by 5 bases and V by 8 bases; bases with no gene match: 8. The V gene's germline CDR1 is LNHDA and CDR2 SQIVND (reference sequence). The CDR3 nucleotides read TGTGCCAGTGGACCCGAGGACAGGGGGAATGAAAAACTGTTTTTT. Its translation: CASGPEDRGNEKLFF. Using reference TRBV19 and TRBJ1-4 for the parts outside the CDR3, the full variable domain is DGGITQSPKYLFRKEGQNVTLSCEQNLNHDAMYWYRQDPGQGLRLIYYSQIVNDFQKGDIAEGYSVSREKKESFPLTVTSAQKNPTAFYLCASGPEDRGNEKLFFGSGTQLSVL.